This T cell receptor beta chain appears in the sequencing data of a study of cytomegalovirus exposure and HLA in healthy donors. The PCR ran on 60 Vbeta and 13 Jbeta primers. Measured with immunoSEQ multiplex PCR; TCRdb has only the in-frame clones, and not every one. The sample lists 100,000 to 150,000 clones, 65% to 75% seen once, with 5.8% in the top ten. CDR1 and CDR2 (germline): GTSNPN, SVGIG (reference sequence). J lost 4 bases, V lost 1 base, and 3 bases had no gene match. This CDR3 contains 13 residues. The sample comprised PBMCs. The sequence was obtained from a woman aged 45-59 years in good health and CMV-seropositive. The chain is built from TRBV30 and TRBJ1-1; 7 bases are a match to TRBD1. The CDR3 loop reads CAWSEQGFTEAFF. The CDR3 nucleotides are TGTGCCTGGAGTGAACAGGGGTTCACTGAAGCTTTCTTT.